These T cell receptor beta chains were read from a single sample in a study of CXCR3-negative and CXCR3-positive naive CD8 T cells. Reanalyzing the 5' RACE reads, TCRdb keeps one entry per CDR3 protein, without DNA. The sample table includes under 85,000 distinct CDR3 sequences. The sample taken for sequencing was naive CXCR3+ CD8+ T cells from blood. These receptors originate from a human donor in good health. Some clones in this sample may be carry-over from other donors' samples. Each CDR3 is given with its conserved first and last residue.

J,V,CDR3
TRBJ2-5,TRBV6-2/TRBV6-3,CASSSRETETQYF
TRBJ1-2,TRBV27,CASSLTVSNYGYTF
TRBJ2-7,TRBV7-9,CASTGVDTYEQYF
TRBJ2-1,TRBV5-4,CASSPIPPQGKGVNEQFF
TRBJ1-1,TRBV7-9,CASSLALNTEAFF
TRBJ2-7,TRBV28,CASRSAGTGAYEQYF
TRBJ2-7,TRBV4-3,CASSQGRDSSYEQYF
TRBJ2-2,TRBV20-1,CSARDLRGQTGELFF
TRBJ2-5,TRBV29-1,CSVEGASSQVGEETQYF
TRBJ2-3,TRBV5-4,CASGGQGRTDTQYF
TRBJ2-1,TRBV7-3,CASRQLAGVSNEQFF
TRBJ2-3,TRBV7-2,CASSPGPGSTDTQYF
TRBJ2-1,TRBV7-6,CASSRDGRNEQFF
TRBJ2-1,TRBV11-3,CASSLGPFGGLKNNEQFF
TRBJ2-3,TRBV7-2,CASSLIRAGERDTQYF
TRBJ2-2,TRBV7-3,CASSPIMPGLADPNTGELFF
TRBJ2-3,TRBV6-5,CASSYFGATGADTQYF
TRBJ2-7,TRBV5-1,CASSLVDPGAYEQYF
TRBJ2-3,TRBV20-1,CSARDRQSSSTDTQYF
TRBJ2-7,TRBV15,CATSRDLGLLGDEQYF
TRBJ2-1,TRBV5-5,CASSFGTAGEQFF
TRBJ2-1,TRBV2,CASNAASGDISSYNEQFF
TRBJ1-3,TRBV14,CASSQGQGSGNTIYF
TRBJ2-1,TRBV6-5,CASATSNANEQFF
TRBJ1-6,TRBV6-5,CASSMTASPLHF
TRBJ2-3,TRBV15,CATSRDGQNTDTQYF
TRBJ2-4,TRBV7-8,CASRPDGASGDIQYF
TRBJ2-7,TRBV20-1,CSARAELSKAGLSYEQYF
TRBJ2-7,TRBV6-2/TRBV6-3,CASSYGGDYEQYF
TRBJ2-1,TRBV15,CATSVPAGGYNEQFF
TRBJ1-5,TRBV28,CASRTNQGEDQPQHF
TRBJ2-1,TRBV5-1,CASSPIPSGGAADEQFF